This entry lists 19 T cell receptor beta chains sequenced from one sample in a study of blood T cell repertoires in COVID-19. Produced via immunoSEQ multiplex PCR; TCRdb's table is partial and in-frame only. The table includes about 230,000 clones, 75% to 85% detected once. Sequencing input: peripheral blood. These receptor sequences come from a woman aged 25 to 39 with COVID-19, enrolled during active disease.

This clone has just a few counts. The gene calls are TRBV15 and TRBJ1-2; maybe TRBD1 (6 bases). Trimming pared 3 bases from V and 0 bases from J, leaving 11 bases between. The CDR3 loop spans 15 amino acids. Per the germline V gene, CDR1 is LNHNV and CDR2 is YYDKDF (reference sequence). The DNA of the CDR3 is TGTGCCACCAGCAGTACAGGGATTCCTAACTATGGCTACACCTTC. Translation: CATSSTGIPNYGYTF.

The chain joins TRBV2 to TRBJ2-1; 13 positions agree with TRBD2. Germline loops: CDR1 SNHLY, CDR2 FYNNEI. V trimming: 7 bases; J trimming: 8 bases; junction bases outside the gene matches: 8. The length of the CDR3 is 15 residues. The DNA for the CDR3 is TGTGCCAGCATACGGACTAGCGGGAGCTCGGATGAGCAGTTCTTC. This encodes CASIRTSGSSDEQFF.

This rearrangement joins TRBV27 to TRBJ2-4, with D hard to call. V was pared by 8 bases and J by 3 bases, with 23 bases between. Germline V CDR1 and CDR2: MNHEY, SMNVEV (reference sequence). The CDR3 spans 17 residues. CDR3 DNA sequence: TGTGCCAGCCGAAAAGCCGCGCTATCTCGTGGCAAAAACATTCAGTACTTC. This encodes CASRKAALSRGKNIQYF.

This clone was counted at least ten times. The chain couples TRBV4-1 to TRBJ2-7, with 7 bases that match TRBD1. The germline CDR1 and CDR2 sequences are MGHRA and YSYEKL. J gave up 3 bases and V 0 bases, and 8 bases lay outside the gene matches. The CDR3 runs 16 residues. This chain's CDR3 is CASSQEPGQRIYEQYF. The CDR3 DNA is TGCGCCAGCAGCCAAGAACCGGGACAGAGAATCTACGAGCAGTACTTC.

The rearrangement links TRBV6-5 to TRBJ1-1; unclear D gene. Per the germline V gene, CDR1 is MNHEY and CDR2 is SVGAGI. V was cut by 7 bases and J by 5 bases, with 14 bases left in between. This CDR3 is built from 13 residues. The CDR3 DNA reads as TGTGCCAGCACCGCTGAGGCCCTAACTGAAGCTTTCTTT. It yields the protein CASTAEALTEAFF.

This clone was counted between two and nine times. Written as DNA, the CDR3 is TGTGCCAGCAGTTACGGAGGCACCTTGAACACTGAAGCTTTCTTT. It translates to CASSYGGTLNTEAFF. The genes are TRBV6-2 or TRBV6-3 and TRBJ1-1; D remains ambiguous. The CDR3 is 15 amino acids. Trimming removed 2 bases at V and 0 bases at J, with 10 bases between. Germline V gene lookup returns CDR1 MNHEY and CDR2 SVGEGT.

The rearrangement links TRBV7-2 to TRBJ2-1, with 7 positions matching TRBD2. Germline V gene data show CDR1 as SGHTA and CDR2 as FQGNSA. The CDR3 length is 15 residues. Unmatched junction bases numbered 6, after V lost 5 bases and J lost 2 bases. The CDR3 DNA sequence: TGTGCCAGCAGCGACACTAGCGTAACCTACAATGAGCAGTTCTTC. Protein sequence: CASSDTSVTYNEQFF.

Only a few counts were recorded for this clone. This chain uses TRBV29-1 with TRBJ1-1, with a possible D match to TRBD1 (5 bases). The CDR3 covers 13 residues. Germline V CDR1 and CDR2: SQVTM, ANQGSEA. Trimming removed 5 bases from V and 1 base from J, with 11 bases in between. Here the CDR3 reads CSVTQVGNTEAFF. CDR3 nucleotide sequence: TGCAGCGTTACACAGGTTGGGAACACTGAAGCTTTCTTT.

CDR3: CASSPGGTGGFYEQYF. CDR3 coding DNA: TGCGCCAGCAGCCCAGGGGGGACAGGGGGCTTCTACGAGCAGTACTTC. The chain employs TRBV5-1 and TRBJ2-7; 12 nucleotides line up with TRBD1. V shed 4 bases and J 3 bases; nucleotides not matched to a gene: 8. The germline V gene has CDR1 SGHRS and CDR2 YFSETQ. CDR3 length equals 16 residues.

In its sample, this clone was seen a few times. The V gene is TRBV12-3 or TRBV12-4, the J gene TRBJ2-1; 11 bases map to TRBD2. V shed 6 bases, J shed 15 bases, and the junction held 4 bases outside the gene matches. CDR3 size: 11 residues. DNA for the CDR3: TGTGCCAGCAGCATAGCGGGGGGGTGGTTCTTC. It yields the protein CASSIAGGWFF.

The chain's CDR3 is CASSYPTGGSPEAFF. The CDR3 DNA follows: TGTGCCAGCAGTTACCCGACAGGGGGAAGTCCTGAAGCTTTCTTT. This chain links TRBV6-6 with TRBJ1-1, with 9 bases identical to TRBD1. The CDR3 sequence is 15 residues long. J was trimmed by 6 bases and V by 2 bases; bases with no gene match: 7. CDR1 is MNHNY and CDR2 is SVGAGI in the germline V gene (reference sequence).

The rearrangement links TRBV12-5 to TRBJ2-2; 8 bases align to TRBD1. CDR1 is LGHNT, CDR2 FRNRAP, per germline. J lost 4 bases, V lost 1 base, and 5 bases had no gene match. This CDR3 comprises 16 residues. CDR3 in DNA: TGTGCTAGTGGTTTGGGACAGGGGCTTGCCACCGGGGAGCTGTTTTTT. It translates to CASGLGQGLATGELFF.

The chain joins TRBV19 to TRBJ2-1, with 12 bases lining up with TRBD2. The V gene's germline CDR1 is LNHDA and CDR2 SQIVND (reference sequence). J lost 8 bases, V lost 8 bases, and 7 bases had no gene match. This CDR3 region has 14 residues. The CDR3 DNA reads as TGTGCCAGTTTCGGACTAGCGGGAAACCATGAGCAGTTCTTC. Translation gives CASFGLAGNHEQFF. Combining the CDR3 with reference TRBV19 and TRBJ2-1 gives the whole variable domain DGGITQSPKYLFRKEGQNVTLSCEQNLNHDAMYWYRQDPGQGLRLIYYSQIVNDFQKGDIAEGYSVSREKKESFPLTVTSAQKNPTAFYLCASFGLAGNHEQFFGPGTRLTVL.

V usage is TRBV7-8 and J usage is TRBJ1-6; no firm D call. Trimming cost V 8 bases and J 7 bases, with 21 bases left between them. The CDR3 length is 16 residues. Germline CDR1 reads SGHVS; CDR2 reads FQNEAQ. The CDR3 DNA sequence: TGTGCCAGCCGGCTAGCGTACCGGGTACAAAATTCACCCCTCCACTTT. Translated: CASRLAYRVQNSPLHF.

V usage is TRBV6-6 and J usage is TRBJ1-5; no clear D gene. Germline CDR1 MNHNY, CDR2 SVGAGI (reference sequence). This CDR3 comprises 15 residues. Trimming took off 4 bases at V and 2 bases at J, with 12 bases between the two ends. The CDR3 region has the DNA TGTGCCAGCAGTTTCGCGAAGAGGGGCAATCAGCCCCAGCATTTT. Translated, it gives CASSFAKRGNQPQHF.

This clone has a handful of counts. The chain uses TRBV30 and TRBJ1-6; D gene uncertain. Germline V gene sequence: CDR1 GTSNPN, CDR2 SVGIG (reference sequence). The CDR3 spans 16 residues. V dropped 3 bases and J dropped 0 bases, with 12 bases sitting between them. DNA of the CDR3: TGTGCCTGGAGCATACGGGTGGGCTCCTATAATTCACCCCTCCACTTT. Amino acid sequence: CAWSIRVGSYNSPLHF.

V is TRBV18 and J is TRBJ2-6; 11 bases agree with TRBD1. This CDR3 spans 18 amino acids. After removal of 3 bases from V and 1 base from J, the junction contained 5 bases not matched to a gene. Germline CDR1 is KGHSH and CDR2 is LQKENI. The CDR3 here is CASSPIGQGASGANVLTF. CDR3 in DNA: TGTGCCAGCTCACCTATAGGACAGGGGGCGTCTGGGGCCAACGTCCTGACTTTC.

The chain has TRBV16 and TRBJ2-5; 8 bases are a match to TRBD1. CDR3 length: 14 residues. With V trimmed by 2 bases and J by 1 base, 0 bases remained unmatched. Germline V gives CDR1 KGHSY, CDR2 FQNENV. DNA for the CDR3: TGTGCCAGCAGCCAACAGGGGGCCCAAGAGACCCAGTACTTC. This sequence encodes CASSQQGAQETQYF.

CDR3 loop: CAWRGSYGYTF. DNA of the CDR3: TGTGCCTGGAGGGGGAGCTATGGCTACACCTTC. V is TRBV30 and J is TRBJ1-2; no definite D call. V was trimmed by 3 bases and J by 4 bases, leaving 6 bases between them. Germline CDR1 GTSNPN, CDR2 SVGIG (reference sequence). CDR3 size: 11 residues.